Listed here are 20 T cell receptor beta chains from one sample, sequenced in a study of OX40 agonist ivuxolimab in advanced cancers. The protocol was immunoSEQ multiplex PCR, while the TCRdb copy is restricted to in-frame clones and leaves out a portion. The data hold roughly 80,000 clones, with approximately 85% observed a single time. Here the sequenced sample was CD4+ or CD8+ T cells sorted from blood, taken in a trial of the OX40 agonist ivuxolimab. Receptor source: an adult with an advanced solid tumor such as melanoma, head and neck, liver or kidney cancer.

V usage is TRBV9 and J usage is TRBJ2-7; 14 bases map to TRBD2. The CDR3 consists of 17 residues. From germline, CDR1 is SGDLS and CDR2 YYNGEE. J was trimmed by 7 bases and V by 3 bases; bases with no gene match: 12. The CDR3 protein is CASSARSGLAGGGEQYF. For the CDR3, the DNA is TGTGCCAGCAGCGCCCGCTCCGGACTAGCGGGAGGAGGGGAGCAGTACTTC.

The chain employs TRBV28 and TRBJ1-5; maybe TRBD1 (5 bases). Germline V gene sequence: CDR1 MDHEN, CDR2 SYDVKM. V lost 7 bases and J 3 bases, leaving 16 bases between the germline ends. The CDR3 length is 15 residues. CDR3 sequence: CASTSGGFYNQPQHF. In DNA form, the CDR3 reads TGTGCCAGCACCTCCGGGGGATTCTACAATCAGCCCCAGCATTTT.

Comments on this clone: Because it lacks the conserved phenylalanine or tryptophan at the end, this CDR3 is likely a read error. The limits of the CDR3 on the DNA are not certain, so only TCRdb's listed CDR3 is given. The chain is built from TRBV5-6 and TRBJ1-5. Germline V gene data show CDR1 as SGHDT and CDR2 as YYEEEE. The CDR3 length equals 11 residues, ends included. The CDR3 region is CASSLGTDLSL.

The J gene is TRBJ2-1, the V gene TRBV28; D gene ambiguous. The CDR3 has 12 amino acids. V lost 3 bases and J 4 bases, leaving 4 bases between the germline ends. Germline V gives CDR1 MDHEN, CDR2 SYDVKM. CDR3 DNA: TGTGCCAGCAGTTTGGGGTACAATGAGCAGTTCTTC. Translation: CASSLGYNEQFF.

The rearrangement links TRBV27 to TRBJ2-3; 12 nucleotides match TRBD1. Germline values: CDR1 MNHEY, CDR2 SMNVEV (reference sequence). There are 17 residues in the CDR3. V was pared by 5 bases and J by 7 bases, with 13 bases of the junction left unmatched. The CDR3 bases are TGTGCCAGCAGTCTCCAGCTGCCGGGACAGGGGGCGAATACGCAGTATTTT. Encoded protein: CASSLQLPGQGANTQYF.

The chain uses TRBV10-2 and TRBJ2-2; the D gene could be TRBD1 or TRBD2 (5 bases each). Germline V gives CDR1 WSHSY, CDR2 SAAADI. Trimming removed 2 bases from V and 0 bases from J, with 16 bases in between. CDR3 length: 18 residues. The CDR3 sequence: CASSEIGAMFANTGELFF. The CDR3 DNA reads TGCGCCAGCAGTGAGATCGGGGCAATGTTCGCGAACACCGGGGAGCTGTTTTTT.

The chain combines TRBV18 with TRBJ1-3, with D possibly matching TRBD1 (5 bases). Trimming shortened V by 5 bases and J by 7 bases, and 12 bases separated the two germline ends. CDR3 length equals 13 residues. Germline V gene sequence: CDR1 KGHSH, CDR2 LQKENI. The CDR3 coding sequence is TGTGCCAGCTCAGGAGCAGGGTGGAACACCATATATTTT. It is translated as CASSGAGWNTIYF.

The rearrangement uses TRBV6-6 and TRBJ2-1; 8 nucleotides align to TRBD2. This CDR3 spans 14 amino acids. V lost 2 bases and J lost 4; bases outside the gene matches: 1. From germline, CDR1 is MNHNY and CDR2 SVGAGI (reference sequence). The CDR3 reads CASSYAGGYNEQFF. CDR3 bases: TGTGCCAGCAGTTACGCGGGAGGATACAATGAGCAGTTCTTC.

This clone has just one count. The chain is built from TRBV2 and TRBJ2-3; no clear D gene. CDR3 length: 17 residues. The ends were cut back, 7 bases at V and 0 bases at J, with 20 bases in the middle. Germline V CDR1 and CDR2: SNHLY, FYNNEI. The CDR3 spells CASTFQTLAVSTDTQYF. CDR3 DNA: TGTGCCAGCACCTTCCAGACCCTCGCGGTTAGCACAGATACGCAGTATTTT. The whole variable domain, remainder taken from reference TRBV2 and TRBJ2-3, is EPEVTQTPSHQVTQMGQEVILRCVPISNHLYFYWYRQILGQKVEFLVSFYNNEISEKSEIFDDQFSVERPDGSNFTLKIRSTKLEDSAMYFCASTFQTLAVSTDTQYFGPGTRLTVL.

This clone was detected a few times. CDR3 nucleotide sequence: TGTGCCAGCAGCAAAGGACGGGGCCAATCCACTAATGAAAAACTGTTTTTT. This gives the protein CASSKGRGQSTNEKLFF. The V and J genes are TRBV7-9 and TRBJ1-4; weak D call: TRBD1 (5 bases). V lost 5 bases and J lost 2, with 18 bases in between. Germline values: CDR1 SEHNR, CDR2 FQNEAQ (reference sequence). The CDR3 runs to 17 residues.

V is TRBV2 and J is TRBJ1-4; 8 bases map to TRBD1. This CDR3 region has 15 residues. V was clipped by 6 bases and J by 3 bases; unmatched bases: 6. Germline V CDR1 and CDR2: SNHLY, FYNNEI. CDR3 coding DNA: TGTGCCAGCAGGCTCCAGGGGGCGGCTAATGAAAAACTGTTTTTT. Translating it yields CASRLQGAANEKLFF.

The CDR3 is CASSSGDRVVETQYF. The CDR3 DNA follows: TGTGCCAGCAGCTCGGGGGACAGGGTCGTAGAGACCCAGTACTTC. The J gene is TRBJ2-5, the V gene TRBV5-6, with 9 positions matching TRBD1. The CDR3 covers 15 residues. The junction had 7 bases not matched to a gene; V was cut back by 3 bases and J by 4 bases. Germline CDR1 and CDR2: SGHDT and YYEEEE.

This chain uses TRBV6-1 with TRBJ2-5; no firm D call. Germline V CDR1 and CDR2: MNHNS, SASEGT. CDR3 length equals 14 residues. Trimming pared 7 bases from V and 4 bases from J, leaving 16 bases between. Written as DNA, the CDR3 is TGTGCCAGCAACATTGACCCCACGGTAGAGACCCAGTACTTC. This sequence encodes CASNIDPTVETQYF.

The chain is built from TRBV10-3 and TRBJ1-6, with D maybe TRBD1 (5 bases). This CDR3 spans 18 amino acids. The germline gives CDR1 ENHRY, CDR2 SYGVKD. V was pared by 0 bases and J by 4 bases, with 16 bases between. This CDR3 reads CAISESQGLVGYNSPLHF. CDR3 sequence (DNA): TGTGCCATCAGTGAGTCCCAGGGCTTAGTGGGATATAATTCACCCCTCCACTTT.

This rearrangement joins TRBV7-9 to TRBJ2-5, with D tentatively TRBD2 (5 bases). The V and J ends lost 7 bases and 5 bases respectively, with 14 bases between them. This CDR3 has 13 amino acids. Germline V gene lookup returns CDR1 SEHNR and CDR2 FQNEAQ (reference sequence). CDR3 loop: CASNGKSAETQYF. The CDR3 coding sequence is TGTGCCAGCAACGGGAAGTCCGCTGAGACCCAGTACTTC.

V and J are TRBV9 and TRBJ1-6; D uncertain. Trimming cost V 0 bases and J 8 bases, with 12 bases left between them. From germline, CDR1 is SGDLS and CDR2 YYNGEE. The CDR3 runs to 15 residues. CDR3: CASSVDYRGDSPLHF. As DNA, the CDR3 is TGTGCCAGCAGCGTAGACTACCGGGGAGATTCACCCCTCCACTTT.

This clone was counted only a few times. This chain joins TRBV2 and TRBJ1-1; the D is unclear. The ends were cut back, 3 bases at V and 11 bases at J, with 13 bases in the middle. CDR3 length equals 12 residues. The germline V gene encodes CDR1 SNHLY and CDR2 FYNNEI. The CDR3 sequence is CASSETGFSAFF. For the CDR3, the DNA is TGTGCCAGCAGTGAGACCGGTTTCAGTGCTTTCTTT.

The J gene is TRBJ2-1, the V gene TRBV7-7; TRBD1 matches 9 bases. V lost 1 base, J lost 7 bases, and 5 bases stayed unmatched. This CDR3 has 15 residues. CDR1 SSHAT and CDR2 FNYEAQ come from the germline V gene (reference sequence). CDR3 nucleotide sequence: TGTGCCAGCAGCTTAGGGACAGGGGAGACGAATGAGCAGTTCTTC. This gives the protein CASSLGTGETNEQFF.

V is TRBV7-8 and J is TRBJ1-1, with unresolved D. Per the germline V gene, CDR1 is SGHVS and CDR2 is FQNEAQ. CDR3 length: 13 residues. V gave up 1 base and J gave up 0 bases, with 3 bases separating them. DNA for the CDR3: TGTGCCAGCAGCTTAGAAGTGAACACTGAAGCTTTCTTT. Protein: CASSLEVNTEAFF.

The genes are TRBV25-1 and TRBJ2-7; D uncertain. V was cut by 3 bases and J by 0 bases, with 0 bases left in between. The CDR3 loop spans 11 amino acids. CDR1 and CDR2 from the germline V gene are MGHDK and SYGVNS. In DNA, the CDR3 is TGTGCCAGCAGTGACTCCTACGAGCAGTACTTC. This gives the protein CASSDSYEQYF.